This T cell receptor (beta chain) was recorded in a study of blood T cell repertoires in COVID-19. Study details: Material from acute and convalescent COVID-19 was sourced from the United States, Italy and Spain.

CDR3 size: 15 residues. CDR1 KGHDR and CDR2 SFDVKD come from the germline V gene. The ends were cut back, 3 bases at V and 9 bases at J, with 16 bases in the middle. In the original processing: Estimates of nucleated cell counts were drawn from the amplification of reference gene primers. Sequencing was performed with immunoSEQ multiplex PCR; in TCRdb, only in-frame clones are kept and a portion is missing. That table supplies the V and J calls and clone size; D and trimming were determined from the DNA. The table lists about 260,000 clones, around nine tenths of them singletons. This clonotype was obtained from a woman in her sixties or seventies with COVID-19, enrolled during active disease. V gene TRBV24-1 combines with J gene TRBJ2-2, with D possibly matching TRBD1 (5 bases). The sample consisted of peripheral blood. CDR3 in amino acids: CATSDPGSPNRELFF. CDR3 bases: TGTGCCACCAGTGATCCAGGGTCGCCTAACCGGGAGCTGTTTTTT.